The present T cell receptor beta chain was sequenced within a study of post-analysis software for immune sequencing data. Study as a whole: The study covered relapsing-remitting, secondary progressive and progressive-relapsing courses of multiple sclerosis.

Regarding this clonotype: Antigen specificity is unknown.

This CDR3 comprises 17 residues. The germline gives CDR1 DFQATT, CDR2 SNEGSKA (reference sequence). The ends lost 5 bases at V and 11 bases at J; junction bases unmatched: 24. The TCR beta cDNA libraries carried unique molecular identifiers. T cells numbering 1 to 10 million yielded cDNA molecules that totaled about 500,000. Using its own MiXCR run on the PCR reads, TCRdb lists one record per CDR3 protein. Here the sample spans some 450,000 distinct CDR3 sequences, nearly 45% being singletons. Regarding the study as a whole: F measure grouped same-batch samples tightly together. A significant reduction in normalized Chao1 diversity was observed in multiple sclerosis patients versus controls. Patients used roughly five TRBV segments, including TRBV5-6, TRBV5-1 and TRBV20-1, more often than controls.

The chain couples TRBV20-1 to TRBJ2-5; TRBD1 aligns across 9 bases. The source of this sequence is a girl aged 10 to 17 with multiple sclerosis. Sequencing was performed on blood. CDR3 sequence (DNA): TGCAGTGCTGAGGACAGGGGCCATCAAGGGGGTAGACAGGAGCAGTACTTC. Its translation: CSAEDRGHQGGRQEQYF.